One sample yielded the 28 T cell receptor beta chains listed below, sequenced in a study of blood T cells in healthy people across ages. Through a sample-barcoded 5' primer and a J-beta primer mix, a second PCR was run for roughly 6 to 11 cycles. One entry per CDR3 protein results from TCRdb running MiXCR on the 5' RACE reads. The data show about 640,000 distinct CDR3 sequences, roughly 50% seen once. The sample taken for sequencing was blood. The receptors here all came from a man aged 55 to 70 in good health.

This clonotype was seen only a few times. This chain joins TRBV4-1 and TRBJ2-5; 10 nucleotides align to TRBD1. Judging by the DNA end, TRBJ2-7 fits better; the J call may be wrong. CDR1 and CDR2 (germline): MGHRA, YSYEKL. CDR3 length equals 16 residues. In DNA, the CDR3 is TGCGCCAGCAGCCAAGGTCCGGGACAGGGGACCTACGAGCAGTACTTC. Protein: CASSQGPGQGTYEQYF.

The chain combines TRBV5-1 with TRBJ2-1, with 13 nucleotides matching TRBD2. The CDR3 spans 15 residues. With 4 bases clipped from V and 9 bases from J, the junction kept 7 bases outside the gene matches. The germline CDR1 and CDR2 sequences are SGHRS and YFSETQ. CDR3 DNA: TGCGCCAGCAGCCTGCGGACTAGCGGGGGAAGTGAGCAGTTCTTC. It translates to CASSLRTSGGSEQFF.

The gene calls are TRBV14 and TRBJ2-1; 9 bases are shared with TRBD1. CDR1 and CDR2 (germline): SGHDN, FVKESK. The CDR3 contains 16 residues. The V segment lost 4 bases and the J segment 7 bases; nucleotides outside the gene matches: 11. The DNA of the CDR3 is TGTGCCAGCAGCCCCAGAACAGGGGGCGCAGGTAATGAGCAGTTCTTC. Protein sequence: CASSPRTGGAGNEQFF.

This chain links TRBV12-3 or TRBV12-4 with TRBJ2-3; D is uncertain. The CDR3 sequence is 14 residues long. Trimming took 3 bases from V and 13 from J, leaving 20 bases between them. The CDR3 DNA reads TGTGCCAGCAGTTTCAGAGTGACCGGAGATGCGGAGTATTTT. Its protein is CASSFRVTGDAEYF.

This clonotype was seen a single time. In DNA, the CDR3 is TGCAGCGTTGTAACACAGGGATTTTCTACAGAGACCCAGTACTTC. Translated, it gives CSVVTQGFSTETQYF. V and J are TRBV29-1 and TRBJ2-5; maybe TRBD1 (6 bases). CDR1 and CDR2 (germline): SQVTM, ANQGSEA. The CDR3 is made up of 15 amino acids. Trimming removed 4 bases from V and 4 bases from J, with 19 bases in between.

J is TRBJ2-7 and V is TRBV29-1, with D tentatively TRBD1 or TRBD2 (5 bases each). Germline CDR1 reads SQVTM; CDR2 reads ANQGSEA. The CDR3 extends over 13 amino acids. Trimming took 4 bases from V and 6 from J, leaving 16 bases between them. CDR3 in amino acids: CSVVVSGGGEQYF. In DNA form, the CDR3 reads TGCAGCGTTGTAGTATCAGGTGGGGGCGAGCAGTACTTC.

V usage is TRBV7-7 and J usage is TRBJ2-1, with TRBD1 matching over 9 bases. V lost 5 bases, J lost 3 bases, and 5 bases stayed unmatched. CDR3 length: 15 amino acids. Germline CDR1 is SSHAT and CDR2 is FNYEAQ (reference sequence). The CDR3 DNA reads TGTGCCAGCAGCCAAATGACAGGGGGCTACAATGAGCAGTTCTTC. Its translation: CASSQMTGGYNEQFF.

The chain links TRBV20-1 to TRBJ2-3; TRBD2 might be the D (5 bases). CDR3 length: 14 residues. Germline V gene sequence: CDR1 DFQATT, CDR2 SNEGSKA (reference sequence). V shed 4 bases and J shed 5 bases, with 16 bases lying between them. The DNA for the CDR3 is TGCAGTGCTAAGACTACCTCCAGGATAGATACGCAGTATTTT. Translating gives CSAKTTSRIDTQYF.

Here the CDR3 reads CASSFGQGAAFF. CDR3 DNA: TGTGCCAGCAGTTTCGGGCAGGGGGCAGCTTTCTTT. This chain links TRBV12-3 or TRBV12-4 with TRBJ1-1; 8 positions agree with TRBD1. Germline trimming cut 3 bases from V and 10 bases from J; bases unmatched to any gene: 4. There are 12 residues in the CDR3.

V and J are TRBV20-1 and TRBJ1-2, with 7 bases aligning to TRBD1. CDR3 length equals 14 residues. The germline CDR1 and CDR2 sequences are DFQATT and SNEGSKA (reference sequence). Losses at the gene ends were 5 bases for V and 4 bases for J; bases not matched to a gene: 10. The CDR3 is CSALGQTSGYGYTF. CDR3 bases: TGCAGTGCTTTGGGACAGACTTCAGGCTATGGCTACACCTTC.

This clonotype has only a few counts. The chain is built from TRBV28 and TRBJ2-3, with 8 bases aligning to TRBD2. The CDR3 is made up of 15 amino acids. CDR1 and CDR2 from the germline V gene are MDHEN and SYDVKM. Unmatched junction bases numbered 11, after V lost 6 bases and J lost 6 bases. CDR3 loop: CASSTRRGVPDTQYF. The CDR3 DNA is TGTGCCAGCAGCACCCGGCGGGGGGTTCCGGATACGCAGTATTTT.

This clonotype was seen a single time. The chain is built from TRBV5-1 and TRBJ2-1; 7 bases are shared with TRBD1. This CDR3 has 17 residues. Trimming took 5 bases from V and 0 from J; bases not matched to a gene: 11. Per germline, CDR1 SGHRS and CDR2 YFSETQ. The CDR3 DNA reads as TGCGCCAGCAGACAAGGGACAGCTCACAGCTCCTACAATGAGCAGTTCTTC. Its translation: CASRQGTAHSSYNEQFF. Using reference TRBV5-1 and TRBJ2-1 for the parts outside the CDR3, the full variable domain is KAGVTQTPRYLIKTRGQQVTLSCSPISGHRSVSWYQQTPGQGLQFLFEYFSETQRNKGNFPGRFSGRQFSNSRSEMNVSTLELGDSALYLCASRQGTAHSSYNEQFFGPGTRLTVL.

This clonotype was recorded a few times. The CDR3 loop is CASSIGDEQFF. The CDR3 nucleotides are TGTGCCAGTAGTATCGGCGATGAGCAGTTCTTC. V gene TRBV19 combines with J gene TRBJ2-1; D is unclear. CDR3 length equals 11 residues. The V end was cut by 3 bases, the J end by 8 bases, with 5 bases between. Per germline, CDR1 LNHDA and CDR2 SQIVND (reference sequence).

The chain employs TRBV29-1 and TRBJ2-1, with 7 bases fitting TRBD1. CDR1 and CDR2 (germline): SQVTM, ANQGSEA. The CDR3 length is 15 residues. V lost 3 bases, J lost 2 bases, and 7 bases stayed unmatched. The CDR3 sequence: CSVDLRQGAYNEQFF. For the CDR3, the DNA is TGCAGCGTTGATCTTAGGCAGGGGGCCTACAATGAGCAGTTCTTC.

V gene TRBV5-6 combines with J gene TRBJ2-7; maybe TRBD2 (6 bases). V lost 3 bases and J lost 7, with 17 bases in between. The CDR3 is 14 amino acids. Germline values: CDR1 SGHDT, CDR2 YYEEEE. CDR3 residues: CASSSIRPGDEQYF. DNA for the CDR3: TGTGCCAGCAGCTCGATAAGACCGGGGGATGAGCAGTACTTC.

The rearrangement uses TRBV27 and TRBJ2-1; 11 bases are shared with TRBD2. CDR3 length equals 16 residues. Germline-derived CDR1 and CDR2 are MNHEY and SMNVEV (reference sequence). J gave up 5 bases and V 4 bases, and 7 bases lay outside the gene matches. This CDR3 reads CASSSLAGGGDNEQFF. The CDR3 bases are TGTGCCAGCAGTTCCCTAGCGGGGGGAGGGGACAATGAGCAGTTCTTC.

The J gene is TRBJ2-4, the V gene TRBV6-5; D is ambiguous. This CDR3 region has 13 residues. Trimming cost V 4 bases and J 6 bases, with 10 bases left between them. Germline V gene lookup returns CDR1 MNHEY and CDR2 SVGAGI. The DNA for the CDR3 is TGTGCCAGCAGTTCCCCGGGTGTAAACATTCAGTACTTC. Residues: CASSSPGVNIQYF.

This chain links TRBV6-5 with TRBJ1-2; 10 bases map to TRBD1. After removal of 7 bases from V and 7 bases from J, the junction contained 12 bases not matched to a gene. This CDR3 is 15 amino acids long. CDR1 is MNHEY and CDR2 is SVGAGI in the germline V gene. CDR3: CASTLTGGQFFGYTF. The CDR3 nucleotides read TGTGCCAGCACCCTGACAGGGGGCCAGTTCTTTGGCTACACCTTC.

The chain couples TRBV2 to TRBJ1-1; D remains ambiguous. This CDR3 is 14 amino acids long. CDR1 and CDR2 (germline): SNHLY, FYNNEI. V lost 10 bases, J lost 3 bases, and 18 bases lay in between. The CDR3 DNA follows: TGTGCCACCCAGAGGGTCAGGTCGGACACTGAAGCTTTCTTT. This sequence encodes CATQRVRSDTEAFF.

This sequence joins TRBV7-2 and TRBJ2-3, with D possibly matching TRBD2 (6 bases). Looked up from germline, CDR1 is SGHTA and CDR2 is FQGNSA. The CDR3 has 16 amino acids. V lost 1 base, J lost 6 bases, and 17 bases lay in between. The CDR3 DNA reads TGTGCCAGCAGCTTAGTAGCCGGGACTCTCGGCGATACGCAGTATTTT. Its translation: CASSLVAGTLGDTQYF. Using reference TRBV7-2 and TRBJ2-3 for the parts outside the CDR3, the full variable domain is GAGVSQSPSNKVTEKGKDVELRCDPISGHTALYWYRQSLGQGLEFLIYFQGNSAPDKSGLPSDRFSAERTGGSVSTLTIQRTQQEDSAVYLCASSLVAGTLGDTQYFGPGTRLTVL.

In DNA, the CDR3 is TGTGCCAGCAGCTTAGTACAAGGGTATGACTATGGCTACACCTTC. It encodes CASSLVQGYDYGYTF. The rearrangement joins TRBV7-2 to TRBJ1-2, with D unclear. The germline gives CDR1 SGHTA, CDR2 FQGNSA. The CDR3 consists of 15 residues. Trimming removed 1 base at V and 3 bases at J, with 12 bases between.

There are a few counts of this clonotype. The chain recombines TRBV9 with TRBJ1-2; weak D call: TRBD1 (5 bases). Trimming removed 4 bases at V and 7 bases at J, with 17 bases between. CDR3 size: 14 residues. CDR1 SGDLS and CDR2 YYNGEE come from the germline V gene. In DNA form, the CDR3 reads TGTGCCAGCAGCCCAGGCAGGGTTGGGTTTGGCTACACCTTC. Amino acids: CASSPGRVGFGYTF.

This clonotype has just one count. The chain links TRBV7-9 to TRBJ2-1; 9 nucleotides match TRBD2. The CDR3 covers 16 residues. Per germline, CDR1 SEHNR and CDR2 FQNEAQ (reference sequence). V gave up 5 bases and J gave up 3 bases; unmatched junction bases: 8. This CDR3 is CASSPLASGVYNEQFF. The CDR3 region has the DNA TGTGCCAGCAGCCCCTTGGCTAGCGGGGTCTACAATGAGCAGTTCTTC.

This clonotype was counted a few times. V usage is TRBV11-2 and J usage is TRBJ1-2, with 9 bases lining up with TRBD1. The CDR3 covers 12 residues. Per the germline V gene, CDR1 is SGHAT and CDR2 is FQNNGV. The junction had 6 bases not matched to a gene; V was cut back by 3 bases and J by 13 bases. The CDR3 DNA follows: TGTGCCAGCAGCTTCCCCGACAGGGGGGGCACCTTC. It yields the protein CASSFPDRGGTF.

In the case of this clonotype: A junction boundary mismatches the germline segment, possibly from a read error. The chain is built from TRBV11-2 and TRBJ2-1; 15 nucleotides line up with TRBD2. Germline values: CDR1 SGHAT, CDR2 FQNNGV. The CDR3 covers 20 residues. CDR3 sequence reads: CASSSPWTSGGAGVFNEQFF. The CDR3 coding sequence is TGTGCTAGCAGCTCCCCATGGACTAGCGGGGGGGCCGGCGTGTTCAATGAGCAGTTCTTC. Drawing the rest from reference TRBV11-2 and TRBJ2-1, the complete variable domain is EAGVAQSPRYKIIEKRQSVAFWCNPISGHATLYWYQQILGQGPKLLIQFQNNGVVDDSQLPKDRFSAERLKGVDSTLKIQPAKLEDSAVYLCASSSPWTSGGAGVFNEQFFGPGTRLTVL.

There are a few counts of this clonotype. This chain links TRBV7-2 with TRBJ1-2, with no clear D. The CDR3 runs to 15 residues. Germline-derived CDR1 and CDR2 are SGHTA and FQGNSA. Trimming removed 0 bases from V and 6 bases from J, with 14 bases in between. CDR3 residues: CASSLAPQGRDGYTF. In DNA form, the CDR3 reads TGTGCCAGCAGCTTAGCCCCTCAAGGGCGGGATGGCTACACCTTC.

V is TRBV27 and J is TRBJ1-3; unclear D gene. Per the germline V gene, CDR1 is MNHEY and CDR2 is SMNVEV (reference sequence). The V end lost 5 bases, the J end lost 4 bases, and 9 bases lay between the germline ends. This CDR3 comprises 13 residues. The CDR3 protein is CASSAGVGNTIYF. In nucleotides, the CDR3 is TGTGCCAGCAGTGCCGGGGTGGGAAACACCATATATTTT.

This chain links TRBV20-1 with TRBJ2-7; 7 nucleotides match TRBD2. Trimming took 3 bases from V and 0 from J; bases not matched to a gene: 8. The length of the CDR3 is 15 residues. CDR1 is DFQATT, CDR2 SNEGSKA, per germline (reference sequence). Written as DNA, the CDR3 is TGCAGTGCTAGTAAAGGACTAGAAAGCTCCTACGAGCAGTACTTC. Protein: CSASKGLESSYEQYF.